Listed here are 9 T cell receptor beta chains from one sample, sequenced in a study of cytomegalovirus exposure and HLA in healthy donors. PCR used 60 Vbeta primers and 13 Jbeta primers. TCRdb keeps only in-frame clones here, not all; method: immunoSEQ multiplex PCR. This sample carries under 55,000 clones, about three quarters of them seen once, and the ten largest clones take roughly 2.9%. Sequencing used PBMCs. These receptors were taken from a man younger than 35 in good health and CMV-seronegative.

The gene calls are TRBV7-8 and TRBJ1-4; maybe TRBD1 (6 bases). With 5 bases removed from V and 7 bases from J, the gap between germline ends came to 14 bases. This CDR3 comprises 14 residues. The germline V gene encodes CDR1 SGHVS and CDR2 FQNEAQ. CDR3 amino acids: CASSRRDNGEKLFF. CDR3 nucleotide sequence: TGTGCCAGCAGCCGCCGGGACAATGGTGAAAAACTGTTTTTT.

Notes on this clone: Other DNA sequences in this specimen translate into the identical CDR3. The rearrangement links TRBV29-1 to TRBJ1-3, with 7 positions matching TRBD1. The CDR3 consists of 13 residues. V lost 3 bases to trimming and J lost 3 bases; unmatched junction nucleotides: 2. Germline loops: CDR1 SQVTM, CDR2 ANQGSEA. The CDR3 region has the DNA TGCAGCGTTGAGACAGGGTTTGGAAACACCATATATTTT. Translation gives CSVETGFGNTIYF.

The chain recombines TRBV6-1 with TRBJ1-5; the D is unclear. Trimming took off 6 bases at V and 5 bases at J, with 11 bases between the two ends. From germline, CDR1 is MNHNS and CDR2 SASEGT. The CDR3 sequence is 13 residues long. In DNA form, the CDR3 reads TGTGCCAGCAGCCCTGAGGGCTATCAGCCCCAGCATTTT. It yields the protein CASSPEGYQPQHF.

This chain's CDR3 is CASSAQGAGQPQHF. The CDR3 DNA sequence: TGTGCCAGCAGTGCCCAGGGGGCAGGGCAGCCCCAGCATTTT. The V and J genes are TRBV5-6 and TRBJ1-5; TRBD1 agrees at 8 bases. The CDR3 extends over 14 amino acids. Germline values: CDR1 SGHDT, CDR2 YYEEEE. Trimming cost V 5 bases and J 7 bases; bases outside gene matches: 8. The full variable domain, its missing parts supplied by reference TRBV5-6 and TRBJ1-5, is DAGVTQSPTHLIKTRGQQVTLRCSPKSGHDTVSWYQQALGQGPQFIFQYYEEEERQRGNFPDRFSGHQFPNYSSELNVNALLLGDSALYLCASSAQGAGQPQHFGDGTRLSIL.

The chain recombines TRBV4-2 with TRBJ2-4, with 13 positions matching TRBD2. Germline CDR1 reads LGHNA; CDR2 reads YNFKEQ. This CDR3 contains 18 residues. J was trimmed by 7 bases and V by 0 bases; bases with no gene match: 9. The CDR3, as DNA: TGTGCCAGCAGCCAAGATCCAACTAGCGGGAGGGCGACGAACATTCAGTACTTC. This encodes CASSQDPTSGRATNIQYF.

This chain uses TRBV29-1 with TRBJ2-5; 7 bases map to TRBD1. Trimming removed 8 bases from V and 3 bases from J; junction bases left unmatched: 6. The V gene's germline CDR1 is SQVTM and CDR2 ANQGSEA. This CDR3 spans 12 amino acids. Here the CDR3 reads CSLDRVEETQYF. The CDR3 DNA follows: TGCAGCCTCGACAGGGTTGAAGAGACCCAGTACTTC. Full variable domain (outside the CDR3, taken from reference TRBV29-1 and TRBJ2-5): SAVISQKPSRDICQRGTSLTIQCQVDSQVTMMFWYRQQPGQSLTLIATANQGSEATYESGFVIDKFPISRPNLTFSTLTVSNMSPEDSSIYLCSLDRVEETQYFGPGTRLLVL.

The V call is TRBV5-1, the J call TRBJ1-1, with D perhaps matching TRBD1 (5 bases). The CDR3 is 15 residues long. In germline, CDR1 is SGHRS, CDR2 YFSETQ. The ends were cut back, 0 bases at V and 1 base at J, with 10 bases in the middle. The CDR3 loop is CASSLVGGPNTEAFF. The CDR3 coding sequence is TGCGCCAGCAGCTTGGTCGGGGGACCGAACACTGAAGCTTTCTTT.

This chain connects TRBV6-5 to TRBJ1-1, with D perhaps matching TRBD1 (5 bases). CDR1 MNHEY and CDR2 SVGAGI come from the germline V gene. V was clipped by 6 bases and J by 10 bases, with 18 bases between them. CDR3 length: 13 amino acids. The CDR3 bases are TGTGCCAGCAGCCCCAAGGGCGGGGCCGGAGCTTTCTTT. Translating it yields CASSPKGGAGAFF.

This sequence joins TRBV10-2 and TRBJ2-7; TRBD1 might be the D (6 bases). Germline lookup yields CDR1 WSHSY and CDR2 SAAADI. Between the trimmed V and J ends, which lost 4 bases and 1 base, there was a span of 11 bases. The CDR3 has 14 residues. CDR3 DNA sequence: TGCGCCAGCAGTGCCTCAGGGGCGTCCTACGAGCAGTACTTC. Translation gives CASSASGASYEQYF.